A selection of T cell receptor beta chains follows, all from one sample in a study of blood T cell repertoires in COVID-19. Profiled with immunoSEQ multiplex PCR; TCRdb holds only in-frame clones, not every one. The data show approximately 210,000 clones, roughly 90% seen once. Specimen: PBMCs or T cells enriched from blood (not recorded which). These receptors were collected from a young woman who had recovered from COVID-19. Both conserved end residues are part of each CDR3. Each record gives: clone size, V gene, J gene, CDR3 protein. For some rows the clone size is stated as once, few or many, or as a class when expanded; others skip it.

size: NA
V: TRBV28
J: TRBJ1-1
CDR3: CASSLQGNTEAFF

size: once
V: TRBV7-6
J: TRBJ1-4
CDR3: CASSGGGAENEKLFF

size: NA
V: TRBV14
J: TRBJ2-3
CDR3: CASSPLTGRDSDTQYF

size: NA
V: TRBV4-1
J: TRBJ2-3
CDR3: CASSTLPTSLSDTQYF

size: NA
V: TRBV28
J: TRBJ2-5
CDR3: CASHDEGTQYF

size: NA
V: TRBV30
J: TRBJ1-3
CDR3: CAWSQGANLYF

size: NA
V: TRBV30
J: TRBJ2-3
CDR3: CAWSVRGAGTDTQYF

size: NA
V: TRBV2
J: TRBJ1-1
CDR3: CASRLDRAKVNTEAFF

size: NA
V: TRBV9
J: TRBJ1-3
CDR3: CASSRGDSSGNTIYF

size: NA
V: TRBV7-9
J: TRBJ2-7
CDR3: CASSSEGRTYEQYF

size: NA
V: TRBV5-4
J: TRBJ1-2
CDR3: CASSLFLLAESNYGYTF

size: NA
V: TRBV5-6
J: TRBJ1-4
CDR3: CASSTGTGPKLFF

size: NA
V: TRBV6-5
J: TRBJ1-6
CDR3: CASSPPGGLHF

size: NA
V: TRBV19
J: TRBJ1-2
CDR3: CASSNKQGRGYTF

size: once
V: TRBV3-1/TRBV3-2
J: TRBJ1-2
CDR3: CASSLSDRGLGGYTF

size: NA
V: TRBV27
J: TRBJ2-7
CDR3: CASSFDRPRAYEQYF

size: NA
V: TRBV28
J: TRBJ1-5
CDR3: CASSIPSPGNQPQHF

size: NA
V: TRBV7-6
J: TRBJ2-5
CDR3: CASSPGGRETQYF

size: NA
V: TRBV27
J: TRBJ1-1
CDR3: CASSYRRSTVTEAFF

size: NA
V: TRBV10-2
J: TRBJ1-1
CDR3: CASSEPGGGGTEAFF

size: NA
V: TRBV19
J: TRBJ1-2
CDR3: CASSPVAFGYTF

size: NA
V: TRBV6-1
J: TRBJ1-6
CDR3: CASSERGFASPLHF

size: NA
V: TRBV7-2
J: TRBJ2-7
CDR3: CASSPGTGHYEQYF

size: NA
V: TRBV2
J: TRBJ2-1
CDR3: CASSDWGDSSYNEQFF

size: NA
V: TRBV7-9
J: TRBJ1-2
CDR3: CASSSGTPGRAF

size: NA
V: TRBV30
J: TRBJ2-1
CDR3: CAWREPGLAVSYNEQFF

size: once
V: TRBV2
J: TRBJ2-7
CDR3: CATDRAEQYF

size: NA
V: TRBV3-1/TRBV3-2
J: TRBJ1-6
CDR3: CASRKETGVDNSPLHF

size: NA
V: TRBV12-3/TRBV12-4
J: TRBJ2-3
CDR3: CASESTDTQYF

size: NA
V: TRBV5-4
J: TRBJ1-2
CDR3: CASSLEQGANYGYTF

size: NA
V: TRBV28
J: TRBJ1-5
CDR3: CASSRGATGSQPQHF

size: once
V: TRBV6-5
J: TRBJ1-2
CDR3: CASSYGRGTYGYTF

size: once
V: TRBV30
J: TRBJ1-1
CDR3: CAWIGTGGLTEAFF

size: NA
V: TRBV19
J: TRBJ2-1
CDR3: CASSIADREAYNEQFF

size: NA
V: TRBV27
J: TRBJ2-7
CDR3: CASSFMAGEYYEQYF

size: NA
V: TRBV5-5
J: TRBJ1-2
CDR3: CASSFSNYGYTF

size: NA
V: TRBV19
J: TRBJ2-7
CDR3: CASSIGAGRDEQYF

size: NA
V: TRBV27
J: TRBJ1-5
CDR3: CATLAFDRHF

size: NA
V: TRBV4-1
J: TRBJ2-5
CDR3: CASSQGTAQETQYF

size: once
V: TRBV25-1
J: TRBJ1-2
CDR3: CASSPRGWRGYTF

size: NA
V: TRBV19
J: TRBJ1-5
CDR3: CASSAYRGSNQPQHF

size: NA
V: TRBV2
J: TRBJ2-5
CDR3: CASSSVGGKGETQYF

size: few
V: TRBV10-3
J: TRBJ1-2
CDR3: CAISVEGSNYGYTF

size: once
V: TRBV9
J: TRBJ2-3
CDR3: CASSLRGGADTQYF

size: NA
V: TRBV5-4
J: TRBJ2-7
CDR3: CASSFYALPGQGFEQYF

size: NA
V: TRBV4-2
J: TRBJ2-7
CDR3: CASSQSAQTSGLYEQYF

size: NA
V: TRBV4-2
J: TRBJ1-5
CDR3: CASSQDAAQPQHF